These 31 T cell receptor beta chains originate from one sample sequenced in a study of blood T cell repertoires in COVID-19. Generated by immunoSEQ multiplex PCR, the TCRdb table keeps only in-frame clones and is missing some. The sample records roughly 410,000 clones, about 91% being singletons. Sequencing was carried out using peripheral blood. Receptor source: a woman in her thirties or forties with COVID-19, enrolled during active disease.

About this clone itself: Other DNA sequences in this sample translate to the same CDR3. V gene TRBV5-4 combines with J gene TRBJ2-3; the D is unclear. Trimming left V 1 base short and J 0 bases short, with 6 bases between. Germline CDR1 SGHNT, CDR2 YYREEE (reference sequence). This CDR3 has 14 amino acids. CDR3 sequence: CASSLPGSTDTQYF. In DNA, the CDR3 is TGTGCCAGCAGCTTGCCAGGCAGCACAGATACGCAGTATTTT.

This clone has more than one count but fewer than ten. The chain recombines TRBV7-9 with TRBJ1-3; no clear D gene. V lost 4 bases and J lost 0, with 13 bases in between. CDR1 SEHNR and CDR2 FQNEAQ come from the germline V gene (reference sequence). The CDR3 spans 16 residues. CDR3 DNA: TGTGCCAGCAGCTCAACGTTGGGAGGCTCTGGAAACACCATATATTTT. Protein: CASSSTLGGSGNTIYF.

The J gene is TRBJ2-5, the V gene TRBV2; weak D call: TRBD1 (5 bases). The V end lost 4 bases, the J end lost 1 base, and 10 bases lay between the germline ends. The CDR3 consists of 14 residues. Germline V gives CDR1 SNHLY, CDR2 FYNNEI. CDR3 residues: CASSASTAQETQYF. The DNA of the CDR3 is TGTGCCAGCAGTGCCTCGACAGCCCAAGAGACCCAGTACTTC.

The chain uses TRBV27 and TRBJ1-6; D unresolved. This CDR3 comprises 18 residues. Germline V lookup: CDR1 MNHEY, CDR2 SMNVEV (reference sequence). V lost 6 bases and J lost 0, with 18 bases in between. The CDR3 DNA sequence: TGTGCCAGCAGCATCCGGATTGGTGGGAGCTCCTATAATTCACCCCTCCACTTT. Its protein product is CASSIRIGGSSYNSPLHF.

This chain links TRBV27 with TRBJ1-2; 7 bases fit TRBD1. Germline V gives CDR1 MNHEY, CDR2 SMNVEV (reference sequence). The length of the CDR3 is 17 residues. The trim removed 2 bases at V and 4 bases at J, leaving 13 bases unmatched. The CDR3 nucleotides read TGTGCCAGCAGTTTAAGGGGGCCTTATTCCGCTAGCTATGGCTACACCTTC. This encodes CASSLRGPYSASYGYTF.

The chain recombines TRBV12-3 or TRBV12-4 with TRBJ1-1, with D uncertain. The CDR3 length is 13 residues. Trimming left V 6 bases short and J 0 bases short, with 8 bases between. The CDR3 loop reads CASSRPVNTEAFF. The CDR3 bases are TGTGCCAGCAGCCGTCCAGTGAACACTGAAGCTTTCTTT.

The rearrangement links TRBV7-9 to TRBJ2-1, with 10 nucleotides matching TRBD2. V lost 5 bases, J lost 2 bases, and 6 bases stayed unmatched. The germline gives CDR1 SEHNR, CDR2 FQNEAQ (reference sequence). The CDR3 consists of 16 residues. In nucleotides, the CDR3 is TGTGCCAGCAGCCCAAGGACTAGCGGTCCCTACAATGAGCAGTTCTTC. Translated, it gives CASSPRTSGPYNEQFF.

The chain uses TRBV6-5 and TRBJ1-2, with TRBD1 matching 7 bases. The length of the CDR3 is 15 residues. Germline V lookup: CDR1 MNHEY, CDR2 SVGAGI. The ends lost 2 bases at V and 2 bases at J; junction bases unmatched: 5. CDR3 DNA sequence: TGTGCCAGCAGTTACCTGCAGGGGGGCAACTATGGCTACACCTTC. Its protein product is CASSYLQGGNYGYTF.

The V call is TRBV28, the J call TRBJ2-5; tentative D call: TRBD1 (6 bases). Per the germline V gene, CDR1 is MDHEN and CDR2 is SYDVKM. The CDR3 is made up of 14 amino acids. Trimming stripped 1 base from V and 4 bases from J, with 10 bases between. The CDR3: CASSLFQGPETQYF. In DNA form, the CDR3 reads TGTGCCAGCAGTTTATTTCAGGGGCCAGAGACCCAGTACTTC.

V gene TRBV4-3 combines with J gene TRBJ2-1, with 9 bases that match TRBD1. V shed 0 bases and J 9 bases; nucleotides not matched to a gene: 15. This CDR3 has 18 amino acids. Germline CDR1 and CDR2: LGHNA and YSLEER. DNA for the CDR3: TGCGCCAGCAGCCAAGACAGGGGTAGGACAGGGGAATCTGGTGAGCAGTTCTTC. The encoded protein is CASSQDRGRTGESGEQFF.

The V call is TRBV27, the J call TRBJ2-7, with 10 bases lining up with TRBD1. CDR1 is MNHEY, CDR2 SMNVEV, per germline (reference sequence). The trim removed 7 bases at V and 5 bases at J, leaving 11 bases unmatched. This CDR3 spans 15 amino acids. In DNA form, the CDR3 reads TGTGCCAGCAAGTTTTGGGGGACAGGGGATCACGAGCAGTACTTC. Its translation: CASKFWGTGDHEQYF.

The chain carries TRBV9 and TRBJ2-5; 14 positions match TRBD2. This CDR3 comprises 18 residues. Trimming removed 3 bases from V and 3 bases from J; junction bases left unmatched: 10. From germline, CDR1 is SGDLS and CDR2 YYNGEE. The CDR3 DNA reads TGTGCCAGCAGCGCTGGGACTAGCGGGGGAAAACTTAAAGAGACCCAGTACTTC. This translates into CASSAGTSGGKLKETQYF.

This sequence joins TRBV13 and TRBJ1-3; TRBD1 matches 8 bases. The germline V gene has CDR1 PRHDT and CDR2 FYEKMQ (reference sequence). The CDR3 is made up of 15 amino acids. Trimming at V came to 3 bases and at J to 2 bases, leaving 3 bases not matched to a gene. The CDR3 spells CASSLMTGAGNTIYF. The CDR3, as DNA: TGTGCCAGCAGCTTGATGACAGGGGCTGGAAACACCATATATTTT. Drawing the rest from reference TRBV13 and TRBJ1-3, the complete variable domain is AAGVIQSPRHLIKEKRETATLKCYPIPRHDTVYWYQQGPGQDPQFLISFYEKMQSDKGSIPDRFSAQQFSDYHSELNMSSLELGDSALYFCASSLMTGAGNTIYFGEGSWLTVV.

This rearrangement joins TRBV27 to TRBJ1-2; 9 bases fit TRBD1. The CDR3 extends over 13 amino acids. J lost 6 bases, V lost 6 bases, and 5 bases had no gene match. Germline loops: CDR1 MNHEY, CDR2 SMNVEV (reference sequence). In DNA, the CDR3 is TGTGCCAGCAGGGGACAGGGAGTGAATGGCTACACCTTC. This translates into CASRGQGVNGYTF.

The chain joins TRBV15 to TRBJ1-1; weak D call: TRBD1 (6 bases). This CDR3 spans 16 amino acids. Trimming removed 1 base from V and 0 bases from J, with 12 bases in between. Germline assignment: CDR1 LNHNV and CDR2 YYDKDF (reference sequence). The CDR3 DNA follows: TGTGCCACCAGCAGAGGCAGGGGAGGGATGAACACTGAAGCTTTCTTT. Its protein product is CATSRGRGGMNTEAFF.

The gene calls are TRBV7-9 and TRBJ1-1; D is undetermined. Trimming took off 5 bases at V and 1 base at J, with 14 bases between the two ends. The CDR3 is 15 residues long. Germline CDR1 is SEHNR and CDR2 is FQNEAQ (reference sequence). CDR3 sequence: CASSAGPDWNTEAFF. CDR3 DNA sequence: TGTGCCAGCAGCGCCGGCCCTGACTGGAACACTGAAGCTTTCTTT. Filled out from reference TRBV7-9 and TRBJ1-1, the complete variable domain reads DTGVSQNPRHKITKRGQNVTFRCDPISEHNRLYWYRQTLGQGPEFLTYFQNEAQLEKSRLLSDRFSAERPKGSFSTLEIQRTEQGDSAMYLCASSAGPDWNTEAFFGQGTRLTVV.

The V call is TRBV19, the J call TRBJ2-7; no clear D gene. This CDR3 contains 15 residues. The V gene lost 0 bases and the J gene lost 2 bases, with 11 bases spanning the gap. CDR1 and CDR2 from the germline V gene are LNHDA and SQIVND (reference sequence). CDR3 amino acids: CASSIDPRGAYEQYF. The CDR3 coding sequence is TGTGCCAGTAGTATAGATCCCCGCGGAGCCTACGAGCAGTACTTC.

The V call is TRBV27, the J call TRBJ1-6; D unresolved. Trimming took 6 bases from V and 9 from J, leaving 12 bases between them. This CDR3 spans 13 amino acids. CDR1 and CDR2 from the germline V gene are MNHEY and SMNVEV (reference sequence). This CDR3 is CASRYTGSSPLHF. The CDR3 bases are TGTGCCAGCAGGTACACGGGGAGTTCACCCCTCCACTTT.

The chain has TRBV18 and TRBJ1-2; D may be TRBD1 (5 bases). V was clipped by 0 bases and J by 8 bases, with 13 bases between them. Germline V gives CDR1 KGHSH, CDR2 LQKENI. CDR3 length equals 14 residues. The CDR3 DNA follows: TGTGCCAGCTCACCACCGTCGGTGCAGGGAGGCTACACCTTC. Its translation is CASSPPSVQGGYTF.

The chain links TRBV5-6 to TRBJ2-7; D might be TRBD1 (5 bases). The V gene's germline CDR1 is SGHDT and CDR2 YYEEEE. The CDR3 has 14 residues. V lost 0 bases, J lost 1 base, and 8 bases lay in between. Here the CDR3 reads CASSLGGASYEQYF. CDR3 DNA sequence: TGTGCCAGCAGCTTGGGTGGGGCGTCCTACGAGCAGTACTTC. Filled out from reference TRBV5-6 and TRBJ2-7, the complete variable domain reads DAGVTQSPTHLIKTRGQQVTLRCSPKSGHDTVSWYQQALGQGPQFIFQYYEEEERQRGNFPDRFSGHQFPNYSSELNVNALLLGDSALYLCASSLGGASYEQYFGPGTRLTVT.

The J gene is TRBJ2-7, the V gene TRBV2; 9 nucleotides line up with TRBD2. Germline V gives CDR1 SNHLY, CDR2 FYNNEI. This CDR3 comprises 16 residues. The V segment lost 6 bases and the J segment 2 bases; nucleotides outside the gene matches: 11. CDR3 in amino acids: CASRRGLASRPYEQYF. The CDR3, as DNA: TGTGCCAGCAGGAGGGGACTAGCCTCGCGTCCCTACGAGCAGTACTTC.

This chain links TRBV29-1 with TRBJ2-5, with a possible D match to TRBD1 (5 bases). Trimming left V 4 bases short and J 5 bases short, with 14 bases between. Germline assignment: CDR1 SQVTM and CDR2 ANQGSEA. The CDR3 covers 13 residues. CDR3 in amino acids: CSVVRTILETQYF. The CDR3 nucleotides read TGCAGCGTTGTACGGACAATTTTGGAGACCCAGTACTTC. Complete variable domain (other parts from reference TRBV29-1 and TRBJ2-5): SAVISQKPSRDICQRGTSLTIQCQVDSQVTMMFWYRQQPGQSLTLIATANQGSEATYESGFVIDKFPISRPNLTFSTLTVSNMSPEDSSIYLCSVVRTILETQYFGPGTRLLVL.

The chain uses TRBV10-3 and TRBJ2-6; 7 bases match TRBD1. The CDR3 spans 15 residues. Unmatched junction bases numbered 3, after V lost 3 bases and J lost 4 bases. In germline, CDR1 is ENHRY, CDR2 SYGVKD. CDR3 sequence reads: CAISETGVGANVLTF. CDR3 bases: TGTGCCATCAGTGAAACAGGGGTCGGGGCCAACGTCCTGACTTTC.

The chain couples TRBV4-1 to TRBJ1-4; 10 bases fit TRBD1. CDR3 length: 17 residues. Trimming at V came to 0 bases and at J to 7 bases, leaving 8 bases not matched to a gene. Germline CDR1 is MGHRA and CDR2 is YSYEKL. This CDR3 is CASSQDSRTGGSEKLFF. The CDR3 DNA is TGCGCCAGCAGCCAAGATAGTCGGACAGGGGGGAGTGAAAAACTGTTTTTT.

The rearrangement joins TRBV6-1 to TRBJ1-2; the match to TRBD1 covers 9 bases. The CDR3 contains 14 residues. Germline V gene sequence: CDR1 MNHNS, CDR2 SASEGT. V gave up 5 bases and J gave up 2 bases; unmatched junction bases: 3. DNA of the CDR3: TGTGCCAGCAGTCCGGGACAGGGAAACTATGGCTACACCTTC. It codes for CASSPGQGNYGYTF.

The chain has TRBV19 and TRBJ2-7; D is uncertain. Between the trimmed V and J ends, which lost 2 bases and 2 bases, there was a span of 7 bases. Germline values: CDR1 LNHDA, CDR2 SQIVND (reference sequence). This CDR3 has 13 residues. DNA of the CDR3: TGTGCCAGTAGTATAATCGACACCTACGAGCAGTACTTC. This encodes CASSIIDTYEQYF.

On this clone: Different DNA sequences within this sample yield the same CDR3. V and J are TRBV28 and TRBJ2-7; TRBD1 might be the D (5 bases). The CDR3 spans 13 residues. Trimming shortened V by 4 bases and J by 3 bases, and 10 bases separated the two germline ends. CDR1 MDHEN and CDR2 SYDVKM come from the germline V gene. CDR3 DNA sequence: TGTGCCAGCAGTTGGGGCGGCGGCTACGAGCAGTACTTC. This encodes CASSWGGGYEQYF.

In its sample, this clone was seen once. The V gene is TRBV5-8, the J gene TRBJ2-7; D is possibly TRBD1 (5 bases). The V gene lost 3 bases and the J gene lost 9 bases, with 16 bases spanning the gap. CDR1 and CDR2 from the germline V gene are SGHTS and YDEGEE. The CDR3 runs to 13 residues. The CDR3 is CASSSTGAAVQYF. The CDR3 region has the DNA TGTGCCAGCAGCTCAACTGGGGCCGCAGTGCAGTACTTC.

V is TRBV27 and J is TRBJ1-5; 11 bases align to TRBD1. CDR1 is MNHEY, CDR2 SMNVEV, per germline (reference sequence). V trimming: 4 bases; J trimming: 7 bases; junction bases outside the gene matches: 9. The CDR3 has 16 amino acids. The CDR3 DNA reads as TGTGCCAGCAGTTCCGCCGCCGGGACAGGGGGACAGCCCCAGCATTTT. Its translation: CASSSAAGTGGQPQHF.

CDR3 region: CASSYSAGSPLHF. Here the CDR3 DNA reads TGTGCCAGCAGTTACTCGGCGGGGTCACCCCTCCACTTT. This chain links TRBV6-2 or TRBV6-3 with TRBJ1-6, with no clear D. The CDR3 is made up of 13 amino acids. CDR1 is MNHEY and CDR2 is SVGEGT in the germline V gene. Between the trimmed V and J ends, which lost 0 bases and 10 bases, there was a span of 7 bases.

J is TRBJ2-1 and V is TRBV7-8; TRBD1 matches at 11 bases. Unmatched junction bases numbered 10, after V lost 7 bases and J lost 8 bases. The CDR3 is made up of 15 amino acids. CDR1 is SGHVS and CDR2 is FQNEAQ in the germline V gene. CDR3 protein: CASKRTGGPLDEQFF. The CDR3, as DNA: TGTGCCAGCAAGCGGACAGGGGGCCCCTTGGATGAGCAGTTCTTC.